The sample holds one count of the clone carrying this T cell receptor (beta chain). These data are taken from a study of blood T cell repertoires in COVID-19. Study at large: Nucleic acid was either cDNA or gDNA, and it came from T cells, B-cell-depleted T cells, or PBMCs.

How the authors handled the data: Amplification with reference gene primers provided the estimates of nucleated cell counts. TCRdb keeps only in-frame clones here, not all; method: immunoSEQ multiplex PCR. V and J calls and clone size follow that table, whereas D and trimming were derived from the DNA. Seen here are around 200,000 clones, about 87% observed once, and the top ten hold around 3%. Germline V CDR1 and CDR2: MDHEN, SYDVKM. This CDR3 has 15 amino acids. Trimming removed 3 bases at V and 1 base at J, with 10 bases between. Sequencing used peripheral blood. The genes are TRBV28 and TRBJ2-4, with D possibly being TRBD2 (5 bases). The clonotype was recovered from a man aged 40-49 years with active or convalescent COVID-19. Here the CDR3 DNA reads TGTGCCAGCAGTTTCCGGGGAGAGGCCAAAAACATTCAGTACTTC. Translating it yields CASSFRGEAKNIQYF. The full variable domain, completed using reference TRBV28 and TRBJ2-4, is DVKVTQSSRYLVKRTGEKVFLECVQDMDHENMFWYRQDPGLGLRLIYFSYDVKMKEKGDIPEGYSVSREKKERFSLILESASTNQTSMYLCASSFRGEAKNIQYFGAGTRLSVL.